The 15 T cell receptor beta chains in this list originate from one sample, sequenced in a study of shared clonotypes between healthy human individuals. Using immunoSEQ multiplex PCR, the repertoire was profiled, and TCRdb retains in-frame clones only, with some absent. The sample holds nearly 1 million clones; around three quarters are singletons and the top ten take roughly 1.5%. The sequencing input was memory CD4+ T cells sorted from blood. Subset in this sample: CD45RA-negative fraction. These receptors all come from a man younger than 30 in good health.

This clone appeared many times. The CDR3 coding sequence is TGTGCCAGCAGCCGCCAGGACACTGAAGCTTTCTTT. Residues: CASSRQDTEAFF. J is TRBJ1-1 and V is TRBV11-2; D is undetermined. The germline V and J ends were trimmed by 5 bases and 3 bases, with 7 bases remaining between them. Germline V gives CDR1 SGHAT, CDR2 FQNNGV. This CDR3 contains 12 residues.

The chain links TRBV2 to TRBJ1-1; D is unresolved. The length of the CDR3 is 13 residues. Germline loops: CDR1 SNHLY, CDR2 FYNNEI. V lost 1 base, J lost 11 bases, and 14 bases lay in between. The chain's CDR3 is CASSEGPNRRAFF. CDR3 bases: TGTGCCAGCAGTGAAGGACCTAACCGGAGGGCTTTCTTT. The variable domain in full, with the rest retrieved from reference TRBV2 and TRBJ1-1, is EPEVTQTPSHQVTQMGQEVILRCVPISNHLYFYWYRQILGQKVEFLVSFYNNEISEKSEIFDDQFSVERPDGSNFTLKIRSTKLEDSAMYFCASSEGPNRRAFFGQGTRLTVV.

The CDR3 nucleotides read TGTGCCAGCAGGATGATACCTCAGGTCTATGGCTACACCTTC. Its protein is CASRMIPQVYGYTF. The chain joins TRBV28 to TRBJ1-2; D call uncertain. Trimming pared 6 bases from V and 4 bases from J, leaving 15 bases between. The CDR3 length is 14 residues. The V gene's germline CDR1 is MDHEN and CDR2 SYDVKM.

This clone was counted a single time. V is TRBV7-9 and J is TRBJ2-1; TRBD2 matches at 9 bases. CDR1 is SEHNR, CDR2 FQNEAQ, per germline (reference sequence). Losses at the gene ends were 0 bases for V and 5 bases for J; bases not matched to a gene: 8. The CDR3 contains 17 residues. CDR3 bases: TGTGCCAGCAGCTTAGCGCTAGCGGGAATGGGGAACAATGAGCAGTTCTTC. This encodes CASSLALAGMGNNEQFF.

The chain couples TRBV6-1 to TRBJ1-1; D is ambiguous. This CDR3 is 15 amino acids long. Germline V CDR1 and CDR2: MNHNS, SASEGT. V gave up 6 bases and J gave up 4 bases, with 18 bases separating them. The CDR3 region is CASSARGFGFTEAFF. The CDR3 nucleotides are TGTGCCAGCAGCGCCCGAGGGTTTGGATTCACTGAAGCTTTCTTT.

The gene calls are TRBV28 and TRBJ2-7; D is uncertain. Germline V lookup: CDR1 MDHEN, CDR2 SYDVKM. Deletions cut 6 bases from V and 2 bases from J, with 17 bases between. This CDR3 is 15 amino acids long. This CDR3 reads CASSLTRRAPYEQYF. The CDR3 DNA is TGTGCCAGCAGCCTAACACGACGGGCCCCCTACGAGCAGTACTTC.

The J gene is TRBJ1-1, the V gene TRBV11-3; D remains unclear. The CDR3 spans 13 residues. From germline, CDR1 is SGHNT and CDR2 YENEEA. V was pared by 5 bases and J by 8 bases, with 15 bases between. CDR3 sequence: CASSRGPKTEAFF. CDR3 in DNA: TGTGCCAGCAGCCGCGGACCAAAGACGGAAGCTTTCTTT.

The V gene is TRBV19, the J gene TRBJ1-1, with no clear D. This CDR3 contains 14 residues. V lost 3 bases and J lost 3, with 11 bases in between. Germline V gene data show CDR1 as LNHDA and CDR2 as SQIVND (reference sequence). CDR3 in DNA: TGTGCCAGTAGTATTGGCGCGAGGGACACTGAAGCTTTCTTT. This encodes CASSIGARDTEAFF.

This clone was detected once. The rearrangement links TRBV18 to TRBJ1-5; 7 bases fit TRBD1. With V trimmed by 3 bases and J by 1 base, 12 bases remained unmatched. The CDR3 length is 18 residues. CDR1 and CDR2 (germline): KGHSH, LQKENI. The CDR3 sequence is CASSPTGVGMRSNQPQHF. In DNA, the CDR3 is TGTGCCAGCTCACCCACAGGGGTGGGAATGAGGAGCAATCAGCCCCAGCATTTT.

This chain uses TRBV10-3 with TRBJ1-1; D unclear. V was pared by 11 bases and J by 3 bases, with 13 bases between. The germline V gene has CDR1 ENHRY and CDR2 SYGVKD. The CDR3 is 12 residues long. CDR3 in amino acids: CAFGTGDTEAFF. CDR3 in DNA: TGTGCCTTCGGCACCGGCGACACTGAAGCTTTCTTT.

This rearrangement joins TRBV10-2 to TRBJ1-5; D is possibly TRBD1 (5 bases). CDR3 length: 14 amino acids. In germline, CDR1 is WSHSY, CDR2 SAAADI. The germline V and J ends were trimmed by 6 bases and 2 bases, with 11 bases remaining between them. As DNA, the CDR3 is TGCGCCAGCAGGGGGCAGGGCGGCAATCAGCCCCAGCATTTT. This gives the protein CASRGQGGNQPQHF.

This sequence joins TRBV6-4 and TRBJ2-6; D is ambiguous. CDR3 length: 15 amino acids. The germline CDR1 and CDR2 sequences are MRHNA and SNTAGT. With 5 bases removed from V and 4 bases from J, the gap between germline ends came to 12 bases. The CDR3 DNA reads as TGTGCCAGCAGTTTGCAGCCCACGGGGGCCAACGTCCTGACTTTC. The encoded protein is CASSLQPTGANVLTF.

DNA of the CDR3: TGTGCCAGCAGTCTAGGGGGCCTGAACACCGGGGAGCTGTTTTTT. It codes for CASSLGGLNTGELFF. The V call is TRBV6-6, the J call TRBJ2-2, with 7 bases that match TRBD1. The germline V gene encodes CDR1 MNHNY and CDR2 SVGAGI (reference sequence). The CDR3 contains 15 residues. The V and J ends lost 5 bases and 1 base, in that order; junction bases with no gene match: 4.

As to this clone: The same CDR3 also results from other DNA sequences found in this sample. This chain uses TRBV7-2 with TRBJ2-5, with D unclear. The CDR3 spans 13 residues. Trimming took 2 bases from V and 2 from J, leaving 6 bases between them. CDR1 SGHTA and CDR2 FQGNSA come from the germline V gene. CDR3 region: CASSLSRQETQYF. The CDR3 DNA sequence: TGTGCCAGCAGCTTATCCAGGCAAGAGACCCAGTACTTC.

The rearrangement joins TRBV2 to TRBJ1-1, with a tentative D call TRBD1 (6 bases). With 6 bases removed from V and 11 bases from J, the gap between germline ends came to 19 bases. The germline CDR1 and CDR2 sequences are SNHLY and FYNNEI. The CDR3 sequence is 13 residues long. The DNA for the CDR3 is TGTGCCAGCAGCGTAACCGTAGGGGGAGAGGCTTTCTTT. It specifies CASSVTVGGEAFF.